The 3 T cell receptor beta chains below all came from one sample that was sequenced in a study of cytomegalovirus exposure and HLA in healthy donors. Primers for the PCR totalled 60 Vbeta and 13 Jbeta. Profiled with immunoSEQ multiplex PCR; TCRdb holds only in-frame clones, not every one. The sample shows under 100,000 clones, 10% of them seen only once. The specimen was PBMCs. Receptors originate from a man aged 60 to 69 in good health and CMV-seropositive.

This clone was seen a handful of times. The genes are TRBV6-1 and TRBJ2-1, with TRBD2 matching over 9 bases. The CDR3 has 14 amino acids. The J segment lost 9 bases and the V segment lost 6 bases, leaving 9 bases of the junction unmatched. Per germline, CDR1 MNHNS and CDR2 SASEGT. The CDR3 coding sequence is TGTGCCAGCAGGACTAGCGGCGGACACTCTGAGCAGTTCTTC. It yields the protein CASRTSGGHSEQFF.

J is TRBJ2-7 and V is TRBV7-2; 7 nucleotides agree with TRBD1. V dropped 1 base and J dropped 4; count of bases not matched to a gene: 4. CDR3 length: 14 amino acids. The germline V gene encodes CDR1 SGHTA and CDR2 FQGNSA. The chain's CDR3 is CASSLDATGYEQYF. CDR3 DNA sequence: TGTGCCAGCAGCTTAGATGCGACAGGGTACGAGCAGTACTTC.

This clone was observed a handful of times. The chain is built from TRBV14 and TRBJ2-7, with D perhaps TRBD1 (6 bases). This CDR3 has 13 amino acids. V was shortened by 6 bases and J by 2 bases, with 11 bases between the two germline ends. Germline CDR1 SGHDN, CDR2 FVKESK. The CDR3 is CASRPRGTYEQYF. The CDR3 bases are TGTGCCAGCAGACCAAGGGGGACCTACGAGCAGTACTTC.